The clone carrying this TCR beta chain was found many times. The germline CDR1 and CDR2 sequences are SGHTA and FQGNSA. V shed 4 bases and J 8 bases; nucleotides not matched to a gene: 2. This CDR3 is built from 13 residues. This sample was included in a study of regulatory T cells in long-lasting Graves disease. The time point was: newly diagnosed GD, antithyroid drugs for less than 3 months. Isolated PBMC RNA provided the starting material for the TCR library. Building the TCR beta libraries relied on iRepertoire HTBI primers, and CDR3 regions underwent Arm-PCR. TCRdb itself ran the multiplex PCR reads through MiXCR, one entry per CDR3 protein. The data hold 450,000 to 500,000 distinct CDR3 sequences, with under 20% observed a single time. These data were also reused for a study on T cells in Graves' hyperthyroidism and ophthalmopathy.

The chain joins TRBV7-2 to TRBJ2-1, with 10 bases aligning to TRBD2. The clonotype comes from a man between 35 and 55 years old with Graves disease. Specimen: peripheral blood mononuclear cells (PBMCs), collected at new diagnosis, from a patient treated with antithyroid drugs. The DNA of the CDR3 is TGTGCCAGCAGCTCACTAGCGGGATATGAGCAGTTCTTC. It codes for CASSSLAGYEQFF.